Below, 16 T cell receptor beta chains from the same sample are listed, as sequenced in a study of T cells in Graves' hyperthyroidism and ophthalmopathy. Authors of the study amplified TCR beta CDR3 regions from RNA transcripts. The TCR CDR3 first-round RT-PCR relied on the HTBI primer set. One entry per CDR3 protein, called by TCRdb with MiXCR from the multiplex PCR reads. The data show 300,000 to 500,000 distinct CDR3 sequences, around 15% seen once. The sample was blood. These receptors were taken from a man aged 50 to 60 with Graves' ophthalmopathy.

This clonotype was observed at least ten times. J is TRBJ2-3 and V is TRBV29-1; 8 nucleotides align to TRBD2. Germline lookup yields CDR1 SQVTM and CDR2 ANQGSEA. V gave up 6 bases and J gave up 5 bases; unmatched junction bases: 4. The CDR3 loop spans 12 amino acids. The CDR3 coding sequence is TGCAGCGTAGCGGGAGAATTAGATACGCAGTATTTT. This gives the protein CSVAGELDTQYF.

This chain connects TRBV20-1 to TRBJ1-4; D might be TRBD1 (5 bases). V was cut by 0 bases and J by 6 bases, with 11 bases left in between. Germline CDR1 is DFQATT and CDR2 is SNEGSKA (reference sequence). The CDR3 sequence is 14 residues long. This CDR3 reads CSARDPGQDEKLFF. The CDR3 DNA is TGCAGTGCTAGAGACCCGGGGCAGGATGAAAAACTGTTTTTT.

This clonotype has just a few counts. V is TRBV5-1 and J is TRBJ2-5; D possibly corresponds to TRBD1 (6 bases). Trimming cost V 0 bases and J 1 base, with 13 bases left between them. The CDR3 sequence is 16 residues long. Germline CDR1 and CDR2: SGHRS and YFSETQ. In DNA form, the CDR3 reads TGCGCCAGCAGCTTGGAAGGGACACCAATCCAAGAGACCCAGTACTTC. It translates to CASSLEGTPIQETQYF.

The chain combines TRBV25-1 with TRBJ1-3; D might be TRBD1 (6 bases). Looked up from germline, CDR1 is MGHDK and CDR2 is SYGVNS. The CDR3 totals 16 residues. Trimming cost V 6 bases and J 0 bases, with 15 bases left between them. The CDR3 protein is CASRAPGHISGNTIYF. The DNA for the CDR3 is TGTGCCAGCAGAGCCCCGGGACACATCTCTGGAAACACCATATATTTT.

This clonotype has ten or more counts. The V gene is TRBV27, the J gene TRBJ1-2; D possibly corresponds to TRBD1 (6 bases). This CDR3 has 14 residues. Germline values: CDR1 MNHEY, CDR2 SMNVEV (reference sequence). V shed 6 bases and J shed 2 bases, with 13 bases lying between them. This CDR3 is CASSDYGQNYGYTF. The CDR3 DNA follows: TGTGCCAGCAGCGACTACGGACAGAACTATGGCTACACCTTC.

This clonotype was seen a handful of times. In DNA, the CDR3 is TGCAGTTCCTCCCAAACTAGCACAGATACGCAGTATTTT. Translated, it gives CSSSQTSTDTQYF. The V call is TRBV20-1, the J call TRBJ2-3; D unresolved. The CDR3 runs 13 residues. CDR1 is DFQATT, CDR2 SNEGSKA, per germline (reference sequence). Trimming left V 8 bases short and J 0 bases short, with 12 bases between.

This clonotype was seen repeatedly, ten times or more. The chain has TRBV27 and TRBJ2-3; TRBD2 aligns across 7 bases. The CDR3 totals 16 residues. The junction had 16 bases not matched to a gene; V was cut back by 7 bases and J by 6 bases. CDR1 is MNHEY, CDR2 SMNVEV, per germline (reference sequence). In DNA form, the CDR3 reads TGTGCCAGCACCGAATGGGGGGGTCGACACTATGATACGCAGTATTTT. Protein product: CASTEWGGRHYDTQYF.

The sample holds a few counts of this clonotype. V gene TRBV28 combines with J gene TRBJ1-3; tentatively, D is TRBD1 (5 bases). V was pared by 7 bases and J by 0 bases, with 16 bases between. CDR3 length: 16 amino acids. CDR1 and CDR2 from the germline V gene are MDHEN and SYDVKM. The CDR3 here is CASTLDRPSSGNTIYF. CDR3 coding DNA: TGTGCCAGCACCCTAGACAGACCGAGCTCTGGAAACACCATATATTTT.

This clonotype has at least ten counts. The J gene is TRBJ1-5, the V gene TRBV18; tentatively, D is TRBD1 (6 bases). V gave up 4 bases and J gave up 1 base, with 17 bases separating them. Germline V lookup: CDR1 KGHSH, CDR2 LQKENI. The CDR3 is made up of 17 amino acids. The CDR3 loop is CASSLQGHKSSNQPQHF. CDR3 coding DNA: TGTGCCAGCTCACTACAGGGTCACAAATCGAGCAATCAGCCCCAGCATTTT.

This clonotype was seen many times. The rearrangement joins TRBV20-1 to TRBJ2-7; the match to TRBD2 covers 7 bases. CDR3 length: 12 residues. V lost 6 bases, J lost 6 bases, and 8 bases stayed unmatched. The germline V gene has CDR1 DFQATT and CDR2 SNEGSKA (reference sequence). DNA for the CDR3: TGCAGTGCCCGGCGGGAGACTGGCGAGCAGTACTTC. Translating gives CSARRETGEQYF.

Only a few counts were recorded for this clonotype. CDR3 nucleotide sequence: TGTGCCAGCAGCTTAGCGGCGGGAGCCAATGAGCAGTTCTTC. Protein product: CASSLAAGANEQFF. The rearrangement uses TRBV7-2 and TRBJ2-1, with TRBD2 identical over 7 bases. CDR3 length: 14 amino acids. Germline CDR1 SGHTA, CDR2 FQGNSA. The V segment lost 0 bases and the J segment 6 bases; nucleotides outside the gene matches: 2.

This clonotype has only a few counts. This CDR3 is CASSSAAGGRYF. CDR3 sequence (DNA): TGTGCCAGCAGCTCCGCCGCGGGAGGGCGGTACTTC. The chain carries TRBV7-9 and TRBJ2-7; 9 bases line up with TRBD2. From germline, CDR1 is SEHNR and CDR2 FQNEAQ (reference sequence). After removal of 4 bases from V and 12 bases from J, the junction contained 7 bases not matched to a gene. The CDR3 runs to 12 residues.

This chain joins TRBV4-2 and TRBJ2-2; possibly TRBD2 for D (6 bases). The germline V and J ends were trimmed by 1 base and 3 bases, with 9 bases remaining between them. This CDR3 region has 15 residues. CDR1 and CDR2 from the germline V gene are LGHNA and YNFKEQ. CDR3: CASSQAGAYTGELFF. The CDR3, as DNA: TGTGCCAGCAGCCAAGCGGGAGCTTACACCGGGGAGCTGTTTTTT.

For this clonotype: A much larger clone sits a single nucleotide away, making a read error possible. A read error is likely, as this CDR3 ends without the conserved phenylalanine or tryptophan. The chain combines TRBV5-1 with TRBJ1-6; D call uncertain. CDR3 length: 14 residues. V gave up 2 bases and J gave up 6 bases, with 9 bases separating them. Germline lookup yields CDR1 SGHRS and CDR2 YFSETQ. The CDR3: CASSFGSTNSPLHL. The DNA for the CDR3 is TGCGCCAGCAGCTTCGGCAGTACTAATTCACCCCTCCACCTT.

In the case of this clonotype: Compared with germline, one end of the junction differs, possibly owing to a read error. The chain carries TRBV18 and TRBJ2-4; D is perhaps TRBD1 (6 bases). CDR3 size: 16 residues. The V gene's germline CDR1 is KGHSH and CDR2 LQKENI. The CDR3 nucleotides are TGTGCCAGCTCGAAAGACCGGGACACCTCGTTTCTCCTCGGTAACTTC. The encoded protein is CASSKDRDTSFLLGNF.

This clonotype was seen ten or more times. The chain uses TRBV27 and TRBJ2-5; D may be TRBD1 or TRBD2 (6 bases each). The CDR3 spans 13 residues. The germline gives CDR1 MNHEY, CDR2 SMNVEV (reference sequence). Trimming removed 5 bases at V and 5 bases at J, with 12 bases between. CDR3 nucleotides: TGTGCCAGCAGTCATGGAGGGGGGGAGACCCAGTACTTC. Translation gives CASSHGGGETQYF.